This T cell receptor beta chain is from a study of T cell changes during pregnancy in multiple sclerosis (dated by TCRdb to about 2019). About the investigation overall: Changes in the T cell repertoire over the course of pregnancy were examined in this study in women with multiple sclerosis.

The library was built by means of the immunoSEQ multiplex PCR assay. This immuneACCESS table, as held by TCRdb, lists in-frame sequences with V and J called but not all clones. Of the missing ones, under half trace to an unresolved V gene in checked studies; the others have no known cause. In all, the sample holds about 46,000 clones, and 91% of those were seen once. The ten largest clonotypes hold about 9.8% of the sample. Concerning this clone: The antigen it recognizes is unknown. No per-base quality is available; no much larger clone lies one base away.

The receptor's source is a female donor with multiple sclerosis, enrolled in a pregnancy study. Sequences were derived from CD8+ T cells from peripheral blood mononuclear cells, sampled after pregnancy.

Here is the DNA: TGTGCCTGGAGTATTCAGGTCCAAGAGACCCAGTACTTC. Its amino acids are CAWSIQVQETQYF. The rearrangement combines TRBV30 with TRBJ2-5; the D gene identity is not certain. Measured from the cysteine to the phenylalanine, the CDR3 is 13 residues long. Of all the DNA, just the CDR3 is kept, 39 bases in frame from base 1. In the germline V gene (reference sequence), CDR1 corresponds to GTSNPN and CDR2 to SVGIG. V loses 2 bases of germline sequence and J loses 1 base, and the interval between the two ends is 8 bases.